This TCR beta chain is drawn from a study of human T cells and chemical hapten exposure. General observations from the study: Compared to controls, expanded TCRs made significantly more large clusters of similar CDR3s. Sensitizing to DPC left TCRs with a frequency above 1 in 1000 unaltered. More PT1 expanded TCRs went with higher patch test scores.

CDR3 length: 14 amino acids. V was clipped by 0 bases and J by 5 bases; unmatched bases: 6. Looked up from germline, CDR1 is DFQATT and CDR2 is SNEGSKA (reference sequence). Authors' processing steps: Ranging from about 23,224 to 700,000, TCR counts per sample had a median value of 95,638. TCRdb passed the RACE reads through MiXCR, listing each CDR3 protein once. It is TCRdb's table, rather than the study itself, that gives the V and J calls and clone size. The table records approximately 400,000 distinct CDR3 sequences, 4% to 6% of them present only once. Time point noted: pre-sensitization, week 0. The treatment: therapeutic diphenylcyclopropenone sensitization with weekly scalp DPC. This clonotype occurred many times. What it binds is unknown.

This chain links TRBV20-1 with TRBJ1-1, with 7 bases that match TRBD1. This sample comprised whole blood, obtained in connection with sensitization to the hapten diphenylcyclopropenone (DPC). The TCR sequence derives from a woman between 50 and 59 years old with alopecia areata. Some clones in this sample may be carry-over from other donors' samples. The CDR3 DNA reads TGCAGTGCTAGAGATCGACAGGGTTGGACTGAAGCTTTCTTT. This sequence encodes CSARDRQGWTEAFF.